This T cell receptor (beta chain) came from a study of chemoradiotherapy in HPV16-positive cancers (dated by TCRdb to between 2021 and 2024). Looking at the study overall: Functional T-cell assays on cells from a couple of HPV16-positive patients defined candidate HPV-specific T-cell clones and common TCR motifs. TCR repertoires from 86 patients with HPV-related cancers were then used to track the candidate HPV-specific TCRs and motifs. The study asked whether T-cell immunity against the HPV oncoproteins E6 and E7 changes during chemoradiotherapy and whether it affects survival. Points the paper makes about the study in general: Only a couple of HPV16-positive patients were used to derive the functional definition of HPV-specific T cells, and the survival association was reported for HPV16-positive patients. Improved recurrence-free survival in HPV16-positive patients was associated with expansion of HPV-responsive T cells during chemoradiotherapy. Expansion of candidate HPV-specific clones and E7-related TCR motifs was observed in the tumor microenvironment during treatment, whereas no such expansion was observed for non-HPV-specific T cells.

There are 15 amino acids in the CDR3, from cysteine to phenylalanine inclusive. CDR3 DNA is the only sequence kept; it has 45 bases, read in frame from the first base. The germline V gene specifies KGHSH as CDR1 and LQKENI as CDR2. Compared with germline, V lacks 6 bases and J lacks 6 bases; bases without a gene match: 9. The method behind the library was the immunoSEQ multiplex PCR assay. TCRdb obtained this table from immuneACCESS and retained in-frame rearrangements with V and J assigned. These tables miss some clones; where compared with another copy, unresolved V genes account for less than half of the shortfall, and the remainder is unexplained. This sample gives over a thousand clones in total; about nine tenths of them show up just once. The ten top clones hold 13% of the sample. In regard to this clone: What this receptor recognizes is not known. Base qualities are not recorded, but no much larger clone differs from it by a single base.

Repertoires were sampled multiple times during chemoradiotherapy, which allowed clonal expansion in the tumor microenvironment to be followed. The chain is encoded by TRBV18 joined to TRBJ2-1; TRBD1 matches 9 bases in the middle. The sample here was tumor tissue, taken from a patient who underwent chemoradiotherapy. The TCR sequence derives from a human donor with HPV-associated anogenital cancer. The nucleotides read TGTGCCAGCTCTACACAGGGGGCTCTAGCCAATGAGCAGTTCTTC. Translated, this gives CASSTQGALANEQFF.